This T cell receptor (beta chain) was documented in a study of T cells in localized non-small cell lung cancer. General study results and limits: Across samples, adjacent lung featured a median around 55 of the top 100 tumor clones. Heterogeneity within the tumor remains possible, as just one region underwent sequencing. Longer overall survival associated with higher blood T cell density; shorter survival with higher adjacent-lung clonality.

A word on this clone: What it recognizes is unknown.

Assay used: immunoSEQ multiplex PCR; TCRdb lists only in-frame clones, some missing. The sample lists about 52,000 clones, 80% occurring once. The germline CDR1 and CDR2 sequences are SNHLY and FYNNEI. Trimming took 7 bases from V and 2 from J; bases not matched to a gene: 16. The CDR3 is 17 residues long. This sequence was found in a woman aged 35-75 years with stage II lung adenocarcinoma. The sample consisted of PBMCs, taken before any cancer treatment. The chain uses TRBV2 and TRBJ2-5, with 7 nucleotides matching TRBD2. CDR3: CASTRTPTDGGQETQYF. For the CDR3, the DNA is TGTGCCAGCACTCGAACTCCGACAGACGGGGGGCAAGAGACCCAGTACTTC.